This T cell receptor (beta chain) was found in a study of T cell responses to AZD1222 COVID-19 vaccine. Study-wide results and caveats: Variant regions that are unmutated are reportedly the target of nearly half of spike-specific TCRs. Baseline seropositivity characterized only a handful of AZD1222 recipients. White British ancestry dominated among donors, who included more females, and clonal diversity was possibly underestimated. There were repertoire samples only from the period after the peak T cell response.

Profiled with immunoSEQ multiplex PCR; TCRdb holds only in-frame clones, not every one. The sample includes 180,000 or so clones, almost 90% of them seen just once. Remarks on this clone: As yet, its antigen is unknown.

Looked up from germline, CDR1 is MGHRA and CDR2 is YSYEKL. V was shortened by 2 bases and J by 0 bases, with 14 bases between the two germline ends. The CDR3 has 17 residues. The specimen comprised peripheral blood, sampled on day 0 of AZD1222 vaccination. The sequence was collected from an adult in good health. The gene calls are TRBV4-1 and TRBJ1-3, with unresolved D. The CDR3 is CASSQLSPFSSGNTIYF. CDR3 DNA sequence: TGCGCCAGCAGCCAATTAAGCCCCTTTAGCTCTGGAAACACCATATATTTT.